This TCR beta chain was sequenced for a study of human T cells and chemical hapten exposure. Whole-study context: Alopecia universalis, totalis or areata was present in patients who were mostly female.

This sample's time point: patch test 1, 2 weeks after DPC sensitization. The treatment is: therapeutic diphenylcyclopropenone sensitization with weekly scalp DPC. Unmatched junction bases numbered 11, after V lost 2 bases and J lost 5 bases. CDR3 length: 18 amino acids. TCRdb itself ran the RACE reads through MiXCR, one entry per CDR3 protein. Among 180,000 or so distinct CDR3 sequences, 20% to 25% were seen once, and the ten largest hold 6.7%. The chain joins TRBV12-3 or TRBV12-4 to TRBJ2-1, with 11 positions matching TRBD2. The clonotype originates from a woman aged 45-65 years with alopecia areata. Some clones in this sample may be carry-over from other donors' samples. The sample in question was whole blood, obtained in connection with sensitization to the hapten diphenylcyclopropenone (DPC). DNA of the CDR3: TGTGCCAGCAGTTTAAGTCTACTAGCGGGAGAAGGGAACAATGAGCAGTTCTTC. This codes for CASSLSLLAGEGNNEQFF.